This passage covers 8 T cell receptor beta chains from one sample sequenced in a study of blood T cells in healthy people across ages (dated by TCRdb to the mid-2010s). Receptors were amplified or captured by 5' RACE. Sequencing relied on an Illumina HiSeq 2500. The second PCR ran for about 6 to 12 cycles and used a J-beta primer mix along with a sample-barcoded 5' primer. TCRdb itself trimmed the public reads at Q25 with fastp, ran MiXCR and retained productive beta chains. Rows with a matching CDR3 protein are joined into one entry that keeps the most common DNA and genes. A total of 500,000 to 550,000 distinct CDR3 sequences appear in this sample, 24% of them only once. The ten largest clonotypes hold 7.5% to 9% of the sample. The data were also submitted as part of a second study, on T cells of mothers and their children.

Sequencing input: blood. These receptors were collected from a boy aged 5-17 years in good health.

A word on this clonotype: One junction end does not reproduce the germline sequence, and a read error may be involved. The chain combines TRBV20-1 with TRBJ1-4; the match to TRBD1 covers 10 bases. The CDR3 totals 14 residues. Per the germline V gene, CDR1 is DFQATT and CDR2 is SNEGSKA (reference sequence). CDR3 sequence (DNA): TGCAGTGCTGGAGACAGGGGGCAAGGGGAAAAACTGTTTTTT. It codes for CSAGDRGQGEKLFF.

V and J are TRBV11-2 and TRBJ2-5; D possibly corresponds to TRBD2 (5 bases). The J call may not be correct, given that the DNA end is closer to TRBJ2-1. Germline V lookup: CDR1 SGHAT, CDR2 FQNNGV. This CDR3 contains 14 residues. CDR3 bases: TGTGCCAGCAGCCCCCGCCTTAGCGTTGGTGAGCAGTTCTTC. Protein: CASSPRLSVGEQFF.

The chain joins TRBV29-1 to TRBJ2-7; D remains ambiguous. Germline assignment: CDR1 SQVTM and CDR2 ANQGSEA. The V and J ends lost 5 bases and 0 bases respectively, with 11 bases between them. CDR3 length equals 13 residues. CDR3 sequence reads: CSVFFGDSYEQYF. CDR3 sequence (DNA): TGCAGCGTTTTTTTTGGGGACTCCTACGAGCAGTACTTC.

This chain connects TRBV27 to TRBJ1-5; no reliable D call. Between the trimmed V and J ends, which lost 4 bases and 0 bases, there was a span of 10 bases. The CDR3 contains 15 residues. Germline loops: CDR1 MNHEY, CDR2 SMNVEV (reference sequence). CDR3 coding DNA: TGTGCCAGCAGTTGGACGGCGAATAGCAATCAGCCCCAGCATTTT. It yields the protein CASSWTANSNQPQHF.

This clonotype was picked up a small number of times. V is TRBV20-1 and J is TRBJ1-1; TRBD1 matches at 11 bases. J gave up 7 bases and V 5 bases, and 6 bases lay outside the gene matches. CDR3 length equals 13 residues. From germline, CDR1 is DFQATT and CDR2 SNEGSKA (reference sequence). The CDR3 region is CSAPGTGGNEAFF. As DNA, the CDR3 is TGCAGTGCTCCCGGGACAGGGGGGAATGAAGCTTTCTTT.

Points on this clonotype: Given a much more abundant clone one base away, this may be a read error. The V and J genes are TRBV5-4 and TRBJ2-5; 7 bases map to TRBD1. Per germline, CDR1 SGHNT and CDR2 YYREEE (reference sequence). This CDR3 has 13 residues. The CDR3 reads CGSSLQGQETQYF. CDR3 DNA sequence: TGTGGCAGCAGCTTACAGGGGCAAGAGACCCAGTACTTC. Together with reference TRBV5-4 and TRBJ2-5, the CDR3 gives the full variable domain: ETGVTQSPTHLIKTRGQQVTLRCSSQSGHNTVSWYQQALGQGPQFIFQYYREEENGRGNFPPRFSGLQFPNYSSELNVNALELDDSALYLCGSSLQGQETQYFGPGTRLLVL.

This clonotype has only a few counts. The rearrangement links TRBV25-1 to TRBJ1-2; D is uncertain. This CDR3 is 14 amino acids long. V was shortened by 1 base and J by 8 bases, with 14 bases between the two germline ends. The germline V gene encodes CDR1 MGHDK and CDR2 SYGVNS. As DNA, the CDR3 is TGTGCCAGCAGTGAATGGGCCAAACCGGGAGGCTACACCTTC. Amino acid sequence: CASSEWAKPGGYTF.

Of note for this clonotype: Compared with germline, one end of the junction differs, possibly owing to a read error. The chain is built from TRBV3-1 and TRBJ1-2; D might be TRBD1 (6 bases). CDR1 and CDR2 (germline): LGHDT, YNNKEL (reference sequence). The CDR3 has 15 residues. This CDR3 reads CASSQRGTSNYGCTF. CDR3 nucleotide sequence: TGTGCCAGCAGCCAACGAGGGACATCTAACTATGGCTGCACCTTC.